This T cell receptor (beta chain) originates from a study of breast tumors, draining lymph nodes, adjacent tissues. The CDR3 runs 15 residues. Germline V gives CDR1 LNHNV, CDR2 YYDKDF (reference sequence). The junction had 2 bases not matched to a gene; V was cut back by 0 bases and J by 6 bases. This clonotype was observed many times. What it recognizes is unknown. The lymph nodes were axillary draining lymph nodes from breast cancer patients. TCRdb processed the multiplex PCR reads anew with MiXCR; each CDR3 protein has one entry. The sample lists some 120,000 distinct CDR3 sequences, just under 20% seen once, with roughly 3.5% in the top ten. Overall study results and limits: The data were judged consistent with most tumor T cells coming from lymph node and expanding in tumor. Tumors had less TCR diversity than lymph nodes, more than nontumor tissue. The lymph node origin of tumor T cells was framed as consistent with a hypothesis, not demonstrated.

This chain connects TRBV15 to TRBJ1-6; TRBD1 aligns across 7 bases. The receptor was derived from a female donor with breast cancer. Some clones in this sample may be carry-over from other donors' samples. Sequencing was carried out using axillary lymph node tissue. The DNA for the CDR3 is TGTGCCACCAGCAGAGATCGGGACAGTAATTCACCCCTCCACTTT. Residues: CATSRDRDSNSPLHF.